The following is a TCR beta chain sequence with its context. Its binding antigen is unknown. No much larger clone is present one base from it, and per-base qualities are unavailable. Healthy HIV-negative adults with no recently reported acute infections or vaccinations were included as donors. Every donor was a Caucasian adult residing in Nashville, Tennessee, USA. CD4+ T cells were enriched by magnetic negative selection, after which naive cells were positively selected on CD45RA and the negative fraction was taken as the memory subset. After blood collection by leukapheresis, PBMCs were isolated using Ficoll-Histopaque density gradient centrifugation and then cryopreserved in the vapor phase of liquid nitrogen. Analytical flow cytometry was used to check the purity and quantity of every magnetically sorted T cell population. Genomic DNA was isolated from every sorted fraction and measured by UV absorbance on a Nanodrop 2000c.

The record originates from a study of shared clonotypes between healthy human individuals (dated by TCRdb to 2019 to 2021). About the investigation overall: A few men and two women, aged 18 to 49 years, made up the cohort. Between about 0.94 and 8.9 billion PBMCs per donor were obtained by leukapheresis. For each donor, three plates each were used for CD4 naive and CD4 memory, two plates were used for CD8 naive, and one plate was used for CD8 memory. The study deeply sequenced blood TCR repertoires of about 5 healthy adults to estimate repertoire size and the extent of clonotype sharing between individuals. Libraries were prepared and TCR repertoires were sequenced by different laboratories using diverse techniques, in order to increase sequencing depth and limit assay-specific biases.

Overall study outcomes, separate from this receptor: The genetic and exposure-history diversity represented was limited by the small number of donors. About 4.5% of naive CD4, around 4% of naive CD8, 2.3% of memory CD4, and approximately 0.39% of memory CD8 clonotypes were shared across a few donors. Rarefaction of sorted-subset datasets indicated incomplete sequencing despite the large sequencing depth. Naive subsets generally had larger estimated clonotype richness than memory subsets did. Pairwise subsampling led to the expectation that sequencing depth would affect the degree of clonotype sharing among donors. Sampling was restricted to blood, and TCR repertoires in tissue are likely to differ from TCR repertoires in blood. Compared with non-shared clonotypes, the clonotypes found in all four sorted-subset donors had higher generation probabilities.

Using the deep immunoSEQ assay, TCR CDR3 regions were amplified from genomic DNA by multiplex PCR. For each cell subset, the extracted genomic DNA was distributed evenly across all wells of several immunoSEQ 96-well plates, and each plate served as one replicate. Each replicate PCR for sorted subsets received about 220 ng genomic DNA, equal to about 30,000 T cell genomes. Purified libraries were measured with a Qubit 3.0 fluorometer, size-checked on a Bioanalyzer 2100, and measured again with the KAPA Library Quantification kit. Every immunoSEQ 96-well plate was sequenced on a separate single-read 150-cycle Illumina NextSeq 550 flow cell. From the authors' description of their analysis: Because the immunoSEQ output held only junctional sequences and lacked quality scores, the filtering could not match the filtering applied to full-length reads. To assign V/J genes and CDR3, sequences were annotated using PyIR, a Python wrapper for IgBLAST v1.9, with IMGT germline references. Any read was removed if the V/J assignment was weak (E-value above 1e-6), the CDR3 was missing, or the read contained stop codons, out-of-frame junctions, or ambiguous translated residues. V3J clonotypes were defined by identical inferred V gene, J gene, and CDR3 amino acid sequence. Percentage overlap between repertoires was calculated by dividing the number of shared unique clonotypes by the size of the smaller repertoire. RTK rarefaction, the Chao1 estimator, and Recon v2.1 estimates of unobserved clonotypes were used to assess repertoire richness. Generation probabilities were computed with OLGA for all TCRbeta clonotypes obtained by the gDNA method from a handful of donors. TCRdb mirrors the immuneACCESS table, restricted to in-frame sequences. Some clones are absent from its copies; in checked studies, under half trace to an unresolved V gene, and the reason for the others is unknown. Clonal size and the V and J genes are those of that table, whereas D and trimming came from the DNA. This sample is represented by about 1.5 million clones; 95% to 99% of them were singletons. Together, the top ten hold 0.45% of the sample.

This clonotype originated in a man under 40 in good health. Sequenced material: naive CD4+ T cells sorted from blood. The cell subset or site label for this specimen denotes: CD45RA+ positively selected.

The base sequence is TGTGCCAGCAGTTTAGTTCTACAGAGCTACGAGCAGTACTTC. It is translated as CASSLVLQSYEQYF. In this chain, TRBV28 is recombined with TRBJ2-7; the D gene identity is not certain. The CDR3 goes from the cysteine to the phenylalanine over 14 residues. Only the CDR3 region is kept as DNA, spanning 42 bases read in frame from base 1. CDR1 MDHEN and CDR2 SYDVKM are derived from the germline V gene. The junction carries 11 bases between V and J, which are trimmed by 2 bases and 3 bases respectively.